This T cell receptor beta chain stems from a study of T cell responses to AZD1222 COVID-19 vaccine (dated by TCRdb to the early 2020s). For the study in its entirety: AZD1222 recipients given second doses at about 4 weeks or at about 12 weeks were pooled, since spike-specific TCR depth and breadth were not found to differ between the two schedules. A total of 230 or so trial participants underwent TCR sequencing, of whom approximately 210 received two doses of AZD1222 and approximately 25 received two doses of the MenACWY control vaccine. Enrollment into the trials was organized by age into subgroups of 18-55, 56-69 and 70-plus years, and those subgroups contained about 160, 30 and 59 TCR-sequenced participants, respectively.

The CDR3 regions of human TCRbeta chains were analyzed by immunosequencing. The authors' analysis ran thus. Repertoire TCRs were checked for matches against a reference library of SARS-CoV-2-specific TCRs that had been generated using the MIRA antigen-specificity platform. Breadth meant the fraction of unique TCRs that were SARS-CoV-2-associated, whereas depth meant the fraction of total T cells that were SARS-CoV-2-associated. Each spike-specific TCR was assigned to its reactive spike region and to a CD4 or CD8 class using the MIRA data. Log10-transformed breadth and depth values were compared by one-way ANOVA with Sidak's multiple comparisons tests. TCRdb limited this immuneACCESS table to in-frame rearrangements with V and J called. A share of clones is missing; checked studies link under half to unresolved V genes, and the rest is unexplained. V, J and clone size are taken as reported in that table, and D and trimming were inferred from the DNA itself. The sample yields approximately 130,000 clones; more than 85% were counted once. 1.6% of the sample is in the top ten clones.

Overall results and qualifications from the work: CD4 TCRs associated with the vaccine covered the entire spike protein, and the dominant responses were in regions 160-218 and 743-854. Because no day 14 peak-response samples were available, the repertoires could be characterized only after the peak T cell response. Reportedly, close to half of the unique spike-specific TCRs recognized epitopes lying outside the regions that are mutated in the B.1.351 and B.1.1.7 variants. After two AZD1222 doses, spike-specific TCR breadth and depth were significantly higher than at day 0 and than in MenACWY recipients. Most participants were white British and females outnumbered males, and the authors suggested that clonal diversity may have been underestimated. Conclusions about previously exposed vaccinees were limited because only six AZD1222 recipients were SARS-CoV-2 seropositive at baseline. In the small 56-69-year group, the increase in depth fell short of significance, most likely because of low power.

This specimen's time point label, per the study, means: baseline before first vaccination. The vaccinee samples were drawn from two UK trials, COV001 and COV002, one of which was a single-blind randomized controlled phase 2/3 trial testing AZD1222 (ChAdOx1 nCoV-19) in healthy adults. For TCRbeta chain sequencing, PBMC samples from trial participants were taken at day 0 and at day 28 after the second dose. As concerns this clone: Its cognate antigen has yet to be identified. The input lacks base qualities; no much larger clone sits a single base away.

The germline V gene encodes CDR1 SGHTS and CDR2 YDEGEE. V is cut back by 5 bases and J by 3 bases, with 10 bases in the junction unmatched. From cysteine to phenylalanine, the CDR3 is 15 amino acids long. This entry keeps only the CDR3 DNA: 45 bases, framed from base 1. The sample was peripheral blood, taken on day 0 of AZD1222 vaccination. This TCR was sampled from an adult in good health. In this chain, TRBV5-8 is recombined with TRBJ2-7; 8 central bases correspond to TRBD2. The sequenced DNA is TGTGCCAGCAGTGGCGGGAGGACCCCCTACTACGAGCAGTACTTC. The resulting protein is CASSGGRTPYYEQYF.